A selection of T cell receptor beta chains follows, all from one sample in a study of cytomegalovirus exposure and HLA in healthy donors. The table came from immunoSEQ multiplex PCR; TCRdb's copy has only in-frame clones and leaves some out. Counted here are approximately 27,000 clones, about 66% occurring once; the ten biggest clones make up roughly two fifths. Input material: PBMCs. The receptors derive from a male donor in good health and CMV-seropositive. CDR3s include the opening cysteine and the closing phenylalanine or tryptophan. D genes are given only for firm matches. The size field is filled for only some rows; it gives once, few, many or a size class.

size,V,J,D,DNA,CDR3
NA,TRBV7-3,TRBJ2-5,NA,TGTGCCAGCAGCCTCCTCGGGGAGACCCAGTACTTC,CASSLLGETQYF
NA,TRBV11-1,TRBJ1-2,TRBD1,TGTGCCAGCAGCCCTCTTCCGGGACAGGTCCCCTATGGCTACACCTTC,CASSPLPGQVPYGYTF
few,TRBV5-1,TRBJ1-1,NA,TGCGCCAGCAGCTTGGGACAGGTGGGAACTGAAGCTTTCTTT,CASSLGQVGTEAFF
once,TRBV5-4,TRBJ1-1,TRBD1,TGTGCCAGCACTTACGGTCGACAGGGGGTGGGCACTGAAGCTTTCTTT,CASTYGRQGVGTEAFF
NA,TRBV7-9,TRBJ2-7,NA,TGTGCCAGCAGCCGTACCGACAGTTACTACGAGCAGTACTTC,CASSRTDSYYEQYF
NA,TRBV25-1,TRBJ1-1,NA,TGTGCCAGTCTTATGAACACTGAAGCTTTCTTT,CASLMNTEAFF
few,TRBV9,TRBJ1-1,NA,TGTGCCAGCAGCGTCTCCCCGAACACTGAAGCTTTCTTT,CASSVSPNTEAFF
NA,TRBV2,TRBJ1-5,NA,TGTGCCAGCAGTGACGACAGCGATCAGCCCCAGCATTTT,CASSDDSDQPQHF
NA,TRBV5-6,TRBJ1-1,NA,TGTGCCAGCAGCTCAGGGCTCCTAGAAGCTTTCTTT,CASSSGLLEAFF
NA,TRBV6-5,TRBJ1-5,TRBD1,TGTGCCAGCAGACAAGGGACAGGAATTAATCAGCCCCAGCATTTT,CASRQGTGINQPQHF
once,TRBV4-1,TRBJ2-4,TRBD2,TGCGCCAGCAGCCAAGGGACTCAAGCGGGGCTAGCCAAAAACATTCAGTACTTC,CASSQGTQAGLAKNIQYF
NA,TRBV5-1,TRBJ2-2,NA,TGCGCCAGCAGCTTGAGTGCTACGAACACCGGGGAGCTGTTTTTT,CASSLSATNTGELFF
few,TRBV5-6,TRBJ1-2,TRBD1,TGTGCCAGCAGCACTTCCGGGACAGGGAGTCGTGGCTACACCTTC,CASSTSGTGSRGYTF
NA,TRBV27,TRBJ2-7,TRBD2,TGTGCCAGCAGTTCGACTAGCGGGAGATTCGAGCAGTACTTC,CASSSTSGRFEQYF
NA,TRBV7-8,TRBJ2-7,NA,TGTGCCAGCAGCTTTAGGCGGAACTCCTACGAGCAGTACTTC,CASSFRRNSYEQYF
NA,TRBV6-5,TRBJ2-7,NA,TGTGCCAGCAGCTACCACAGGGATCTGAGCGAGCAGTACTTC,CASSYHRDLSEQYF
NA,TRBV5-1,TRBJ2-7,NA,TGCGCCAGCAGCCTGACAGGAAACTACGAGCAGTACTTC,CASSLTGNYEQYF
NA,TRBV5-1,TRBJ2-7,TRBD2,TGCGCCAGCAGCTTGGAACTAGCGGGAGGGTTGGAGCAGTACTTC,CASSLELAGGLEQYF
NA,TRBV7-9,TRBJ1-2,NA,TGTGCCAGCAGCTTAGCCGGGGGGTCGGATGGCTACACCTTC,CASSLAGGSDGYTF
few,TRBV5-6,TRBJ1-3,TRBD1,TGTGCCAGCAGCCTGGGACAGGGTCCTACCGGAAACACCATATATTTT,CASSLGQGPTGNTIYF
once,TRBV28,TRBJ2-1,TRBD2,TGTGCCAGCAGTTTTAATACGGCGGGAGGGCCCCACAATGAGCAGTTCTTC,CASSFNTAGGPHNEQFF
NA,TRBV27,TRBJ1-5,NA,TGTGCCAGCAAATCAGGGGTGGAGGGCAATCAGCCCCAGCATTTT,CASKSGVEGNQPQHF
few,TRBV7-3,TRBJ1-1,NA,TGTGCCGGTGGGGGGGCCCTGGGGAACACTGAAGCTTTCTTT,CAGGGALGNTEAFF
NA,TRBV28,TRBJ1-1,TRBD1,TGTGCCAGCAGTTTGTCCCCCGCCACAGGGGGGGCTGAAGCTTTCTTT,CASSLSPATGGAEAFF
few,TRBV29-1,TRBJ1-5,NA,TGCAGCGTTGAGGGTGGAGGGAGAAGCAATCAGCCCCAGCATTTT,CSVEGGGRSNQPQHF
few,TRBV5-5,TRBJ1-1,NA,TGTGCCAGCAGCTTCAACACGAACACTGAAGCTTTCTTT,CASSFNTNTEAFF
many,TRBV5-1,TRBJ2-2,NA,TGCGCCAGCAGAATCTCTCCAGGAAACACCGGGGAGCTGTTTTTT,CASRISPGNTGELFF
NA,TRBV5-4,TRBJ1-6,TRBD1,TGTGCCAGCAGCTTGGCAGGAGACAGGGGGCAATCACCCCTCCACTTT,CASSLAGDRGQSPLHF
NA,TRBV16,TRBJ1-1,NA,TGTGCCAGCAGCCGACTGACCGCTGAAGCTTTCTTT,CASSRLTAEAFF
NA,TRBV5-6,TRBJ2-5,NA,TGTGCCAGCAGCTTACTGCAGGCCGGGACCCAGTACTTC,CASSLLQAGTQYF
NA,TRBV29-1,TRBJ1-1,TRBD1,TGCAGCACCTCCGCGGTGGGACAGGGTACTGAAGCTTTCTTT,CSTSAVGQGTEAFF
once,TRBV15,TRBJ2-1,NA,TGTGCCACCAGCAGTCAACCAAAGAGGTCCTACAATGAGCAGTTCTTC,CATSSQPKRSYNEQFF
NA,TRBV6-5,TRBJ2-5,TRBD1,TGTGCCAGCAGCCGGGACAGGGGGTGGCGGGAGACCCAGTACTTC,CASSRDRGWRETQYF
NA,TRBV7-3,TRBJ2-3,TRBD2,TGTGCCAGCAGCTCACGGGGGGACACAGATACGCAGTATTTT,CASSSRGDTDTQYF
once,TRBV28,TRBJ2-5,TRBD1,TGTGCCAGCGGGAGGTTCGGGACAGGGGCCCAAGAGACCCAGTACTTC,CASGRFGTGAQETQYF
NA,TRBV18,TRBJ1-1,NA,TGTGCCAGCTCACCTAGGCGGCTGAACACTGAAGCTTTCTTT,CASSPRRLNTEAFF
once,TRBV9,TRBJ1-5,NA,TGTGCCAGCAGCGTAGCAGGGCATAGCAATCAGCCCCAGCATTTT,CASSVAGHSNQPQHF
few,TRBV28,TRBJ1-1,NA,TGTGCCAGCAGTTCTCCCCCGTCGAACACTGAAGCTTTCTTT,CASSSPPSNTEAFF
NA,TRBV19,TRBJ1-6,NA,TGTGCCAGTAGTACGGGATTTCCCGATTCACCCCTCCACTTT,CASSTGFPDSPLHF
NA,TRBV9,TRBJ2-2,NA,TGTGCCAGCAGCGTAGATGGAGCCGGGGAGCTGTTTTTT,CASSVDGAGELFF
few,TRBV10-3,TRBJ1-2,NA,TGTGCCACCGATCCTTCAGGGGCAACTAACTATGGCTACACCTTC,CATDPSGATNYGYTF
NA,TRBV7-3,TRBJ2-1,TRBD1,TGTGCCAGCAGCCCCGGACAGGTGATGGACAATGAGCAGTTCTTC,CASSPGQVMDNEQFF
NA,TRBV6-1,TRBJ1-2,NA,TGTGCCAGCAGTCAGTATGGCTACACCTTC,CASSQYGYTF
NA,TRBV28,TRBJ2-3,TRBD2,TGTGCCACCGAGCGGGAGACAGATACGCAGTATTTT,CATERETDTQYF
few,TRBV30,TRBJ1-1,TRBD1,TGTGCCTGGAGCGGGGACAGGGGAGCTGAAGCTTTCTTT,CAWSGDRGAEAFF
few,TRBV5-1,TRBJ1-4,NA,TGCGCCAGCAGCTTGGTCAGCGGGGGGCAGTTGGGTGAAAAACTGTTTTTT,CASSLVSGGQLGEKLFF
NA,TRBV4-1,TRBJ1-2,TRBD1,TGCGCCAGCAGCCAAGGGACAGGGGGCCACTATGGCTACACCTTC,CASSQGTGGHYGYTF
few,TRBV7-9,TRBJ2-1,NA,TGTGCCAGCAGATCAGAGGTAAATGAGCAGTTCTTC,CASRSEVNEQFF
NA,TRBV13,TRBJ1-4,TRBD1,TGTGCCAGCAGCCTAAGGACAGGGTCAACTAATGAAAAACTGTTTTTT,CASSLRTGSTNEKLFF
NA,TRBV2,TRBJ1-3,NA,TGTGCCAGCACCCCCCACATCGGAAACACCATATATTTT,CASTPHIGNTIYF
NA,TRBV29-1,TRBJ2-3,TRBD2,TGCAGCTCCCGCGGGCTAGCGGGAGGGGATACGCAGTATTTT,CSSRGLAGGDTQYF
few,TRBV5-1,TRBJ2-1,NA,TGCGCCAGCAGCTTGGCAGAGGGCGGGGATGAGCAGTTCTTC,CASSLAEGGDEQFF
NA,TRBV5-6,TRBJ2-7,TRBD1,TGTGCCAGCAGCTTCTGGACAGGGGATACCTACGAGCAGTACTTC,CASSFWTGDTYEQYF
few,TRBV5-1,TRBJ1-4,NA,TGCGCCAGCAGCTTTGGGGGACACAAGCCGACTAATGAAAAACTGTTTTTT,CASSFGGHKPTNEKLFF
few,TRBV6-6,TRBJ1-2,NA,TGTGCCAGCAGTTACAGGGCACAGGGTAACAACTATGGCTACACCTTC,CASSYRAQGNNYGYTF
few,TRBV10-3,TRBJ1-4,TRBD1,TGTGCCATCAGTGAGCCGGGACAGGGCGAAAAACTGTTTTTT,CAISEPGQGEKLFF
NA,TRBV6-1,TRBJ1-3,NA,TGTGCCAGCAGGCGGAATAATGGAAACACCATATATTTT,CASRRNNGNTIYF
NA,TRBV30,TRBJ2-6,TRBD1,TGTGCCTGGAGTGTAGGACAGGGTCCAAGGGGGCCTGGGGCCAACGTCCTGACTTTC,CAWSVGQGPRGPGANVLTF
NA,TRBV6-1,TRBJ1-3,NA,TGTGCCACCCGCTACTCCTACTCTGGAAACACCATATATTTT,CATRYSYSGNTIYF